The T cell receptor beta chain described here comes from a study of regulatory T cells in long-lasting Graves disease. About the research overall: The definition of persistent Graves' disease was over 5 years of antithyroid drugs with positive TSH receptor antibodies.

A word on this clonotype: Its antigen is unknown.

Findings and limits, study-wide: Persistent Graves' disease cases displayed lower TCR diversity than newly diagnosed ones.

Time point denoted: persistent/refractory GD, antithyroid drugs over 5 years with positive TRAb. PBMC-derived RNA was used for the TCR library. Germline assignment: CDR1 SGHTA and CDR2 FQGNSA. The length of the CDR3 is 14 residues. The germline V and J ends were trimmed by 1 base and 2 bases, with 9 bases remaining between them. CDR3-region Arm-PCR and iRepertoire HTBI primers produced the TCR beta libraries. MiXCR, applied by TCRdb to the multiplex PCR reads, yields one record per CDR3 protein. This table holds about 470,000 distinct CDR3 sequences, roughly a fifth found once. The receptor was isolated from a female donor with Graves disease. This sample comprised peripheral blood mononuclear cells (PBMCs), obtained when the disease was refractory, from a patient treated with antithyroid drugs. The rearrangement uses TRBV7-2 and TRBJ2-7; D is ambiguous. The CDR3: CASSLVTSTYEQYF. In nucleotides, the CDR3 is TGTGCCAGCAGCTTAGTTACGAGTACCTACGAGCAGTACTTC.